The clone carrying this T cell receptor (beta chain) occurred many times. CDR3 length equals 17 residues. Germline loops: CDR1 SGHRS, CDR2 YFSETQ. With 2 bases clipped from V and 4 bases from J, the junction kept 5 bases outside the gene matches. These data belong to a study of T-cell reconstitution after alpha-beta-depleted transplantation in children. Unique molecular identifiers were built into the TCRbeta library. In TCRdb, the PCR reads were re-called with MiXCR into one record per CDR3 protein. The table lists 150,000 to 200,000 distinct CDR3 sequences, more than 12% of them singletons. The TCR was taken from a human donor who donated a stem cell graft to a child with acute lymphoblastic leukemia. The chain couples TRBV5-1 to TRBJ2-1; 14 bases line up with TRBD2. Sequences were derived from PBMCs from the stem cell graft donor, sampled from the stem cell graft. The CDR3 DNA sequence: TGCGCCAGCAGCTTCATGGGACTAGCGGGAGTTTACAATGAGCAGTTCTTC. Translated, it gives CASSFMGLAGVYNEQFF.